This TCR beta chain was sequenced during a study of technical replicates of blood from a handful of donors. The CDR3 is made up of 12 amino acids. CDR1 is SGHDT and CDR2 is YYEEEE in the germline V gene. V trimming: 4 bases; J trimming: 12 bases; junction bases outside the gene matches: 5. TCRdb's copy holds only in-frame clones and misses some; the assay was immunoSEQ multiplex PCR. The data contain about 90,000 clones, around 94% of them seen just once; the ten biggest clones take up over 0.2%. The chain joins TRBV5-6 to TRBJ2-2; 8 positions agree with TRBD1. This receptor was obtained from a human donor in good health. The sample comprised T cells isolated from PBMCs. CDR3 bases: TGTGCCAGCAGCCCGGGACAGGACCAGCTGTTTTTT. This encodes CASSPGQDQLFF.